This is a list of T cell receptor beta chains from one sample in a study of technical replicates of blood from several donors. The data were produced by immunoSEQ multiplex PCR, yet TCRdb's version contains in-frame clones alone and is incomplete. Of some 98,000 clones listed, approximately 96% are singletons. Sequences were obtained from T cells isolated from PBMCs. Every receptor here comes from a human donor in good health. Both conserved end residues are part of each CDR3.

v_call: TRBV7-3; j_call: TRBJ2-3; cdr3_aa: CASSPTGAPDTQYF
v_call: TRBV2; j_call: TRBJ2-7; cdr3_aa: CASSPGEGEQYF
v_call: TRBV5-5; j_call: TRBJ2-2; cdr3_aa: CASNLLAGGVGELFF
v_call: TRBV30; j_call: TRBJ1-4; cdr3_aa: CAWRAPGQGNGEKLFF
v_call: TRBV6-5; j_call: TRBJ2-3; cdr3_aa: CASSYTSTDTQYF
v_call: TRBV5-1; j_call: TRBJ2-1; cdr3_aa: CASSFTGGSYNEQFF
v_call: TRBV6-6; j_call: TRBJ2-3; cdr3_aa: CASSSLAIGTDTQYF
v_call: TRBV5-4; j_call: TRBJ2-4; cdr3_aa: CASSLVQGAMDIQYF
v_call: TRBV9; j_call: TRBJ2-2; cdr3_aa: CASSPLAGGPGELFF
v_call: TRBV5-4; j_call: TRBJ2-5; cdr3_aa: CASTQAGLAGVLQYF
v_call: TRBV28; j_call: TRBJ2-2; cdr3_aa: CAHKKGLPPGELFF
v_call: TRBV7-6; j_call: TRBJ1-1; cdr3_aa: CASLQGAGAEAFF
v_call: TRBV6-5; j_call: TRBJ2-3; cdr3_aa: CASSYSLAPDTQYF
v_call: TRBV14; j_call: TRBJ1-2; cdr3_aa: CASSPLLLDSYGYTF
v_call: TRBV27; j_call: TRBJ2-3; cdr3_aa: CASSPYSGRGPDTQYF
v_call: TRBV4-1; j_call: TRBJ2-7; cdr3_aa: CASSQDRRGGPNEQYF